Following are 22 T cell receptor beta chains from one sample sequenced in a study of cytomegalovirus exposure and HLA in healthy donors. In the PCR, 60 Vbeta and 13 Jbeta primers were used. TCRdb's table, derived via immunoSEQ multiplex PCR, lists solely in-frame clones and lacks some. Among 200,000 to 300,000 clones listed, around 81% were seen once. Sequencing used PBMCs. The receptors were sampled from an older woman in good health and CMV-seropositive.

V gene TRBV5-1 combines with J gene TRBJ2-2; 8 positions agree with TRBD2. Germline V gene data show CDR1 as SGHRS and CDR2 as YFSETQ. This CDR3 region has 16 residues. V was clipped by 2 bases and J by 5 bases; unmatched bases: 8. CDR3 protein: CASSFRGGAETGELFF. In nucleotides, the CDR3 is TGCGCCAGCAGCTTCCGGGGGGGCGCAGAGACCGGGGAGCTGTTTTTT.

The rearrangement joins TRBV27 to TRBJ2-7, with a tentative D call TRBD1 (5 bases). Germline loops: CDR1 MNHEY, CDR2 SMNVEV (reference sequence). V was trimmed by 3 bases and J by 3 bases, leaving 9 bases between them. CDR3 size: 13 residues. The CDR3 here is CASSLRQNYEQYF. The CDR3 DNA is TGTGCCAGCAGTTTGCGACAGAACTACGAGCAGTACTTC.

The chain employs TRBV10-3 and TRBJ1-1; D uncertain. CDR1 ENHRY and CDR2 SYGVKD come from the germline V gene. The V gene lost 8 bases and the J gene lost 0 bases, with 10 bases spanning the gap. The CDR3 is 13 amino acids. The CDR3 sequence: CAIHRGMNTEAFF. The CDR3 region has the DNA TGTGCCATCCATCGAGGGATGAACACTGAAGCTTTCTTT.

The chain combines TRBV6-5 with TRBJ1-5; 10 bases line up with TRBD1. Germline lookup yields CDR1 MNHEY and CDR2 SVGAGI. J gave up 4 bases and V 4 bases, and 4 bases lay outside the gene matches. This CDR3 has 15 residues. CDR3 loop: CASSSTGGRNQPQHF. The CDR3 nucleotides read TGTGCCAGCAGTTCGACAGGGGGCAGGAATCAGCCCCAGCATTTT.

Here the CDR3 reads CASSVARGRGAEQFF. The CDR3 DNA is TGTGCCAGCAGCGTAGCTCGCGGGAGGGGTGCTGAGCAGTTCTTC. The gene calls are TRBV9 and TRBJ2-1; 9 bases agree with TRBD2. Unmatched junction bases numbered 7, after V lost 0 bases and J lost 9 bases. The CDR3 has 15 amino acids. Germline loops: CDR1 SGDLS, CDR2 YYNGEE.

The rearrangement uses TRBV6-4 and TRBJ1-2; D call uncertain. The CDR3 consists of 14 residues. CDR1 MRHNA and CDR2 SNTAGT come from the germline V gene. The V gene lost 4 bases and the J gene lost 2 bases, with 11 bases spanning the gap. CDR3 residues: CASSATDKNYGYTF. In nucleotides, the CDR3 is TGTGCCAGCAGTGCTACCGACAAGAACTATGGCTACACCTTC.

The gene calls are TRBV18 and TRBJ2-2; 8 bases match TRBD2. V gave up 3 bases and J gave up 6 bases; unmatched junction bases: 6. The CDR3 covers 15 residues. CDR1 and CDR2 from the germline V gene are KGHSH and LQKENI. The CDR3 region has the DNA TGTGCCAGCTCACCCCTCACCGGGAGGGCCGGGGAGCTGTTTTTT. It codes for CASSPLTGRAGELFF.

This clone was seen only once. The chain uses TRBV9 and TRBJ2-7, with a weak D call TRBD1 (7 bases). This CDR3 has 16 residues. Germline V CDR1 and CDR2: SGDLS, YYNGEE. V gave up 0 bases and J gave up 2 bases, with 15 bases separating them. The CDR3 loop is CASSVAGQGGAYEQYF. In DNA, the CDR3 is TGTGCCAGCAGCGTAGCTGGCCAGGGGGGAGCCTACGAGCAGTACTTC.

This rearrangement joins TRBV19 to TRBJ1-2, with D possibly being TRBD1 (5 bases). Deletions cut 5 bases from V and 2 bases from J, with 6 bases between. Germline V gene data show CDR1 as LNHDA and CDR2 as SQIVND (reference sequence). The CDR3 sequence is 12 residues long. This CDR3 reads CASSSGNYGYTF. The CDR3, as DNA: TGTGCCAGTAGTTCAGGGAACTATGGCTACACCTTC.

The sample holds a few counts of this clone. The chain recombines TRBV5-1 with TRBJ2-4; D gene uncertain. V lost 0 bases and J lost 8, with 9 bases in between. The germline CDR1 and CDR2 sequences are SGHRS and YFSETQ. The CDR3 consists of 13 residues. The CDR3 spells CASSLGQGDIQYF. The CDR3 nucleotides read TGCGCCAGCAGCTTGGGTCAAGGAGACATTCAGTACTTC.

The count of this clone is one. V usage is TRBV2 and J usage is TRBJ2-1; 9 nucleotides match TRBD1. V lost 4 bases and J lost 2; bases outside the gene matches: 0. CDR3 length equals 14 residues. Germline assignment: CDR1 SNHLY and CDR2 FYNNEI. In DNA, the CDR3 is TGTGCCAGCAGTGGGACAGGGGCCTACAATGAGCAGTTCTTC. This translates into CASSGTGAYNEQFF.

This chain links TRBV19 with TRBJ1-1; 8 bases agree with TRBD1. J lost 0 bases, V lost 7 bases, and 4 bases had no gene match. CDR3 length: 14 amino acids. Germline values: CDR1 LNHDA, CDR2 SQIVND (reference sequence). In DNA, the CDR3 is TGTGCCAGTAACTTGGACAGGGTGAACACTGAAGCTTTCTTT. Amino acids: CASNLDRVNTEAFF.

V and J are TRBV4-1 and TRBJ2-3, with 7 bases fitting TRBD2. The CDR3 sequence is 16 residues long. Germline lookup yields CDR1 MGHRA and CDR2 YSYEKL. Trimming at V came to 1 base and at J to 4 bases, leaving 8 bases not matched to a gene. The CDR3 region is CASSQGAGRGSDTQYF. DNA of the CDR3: TGCGCCAGCAGCCAAGGAGCGGGAAGAGGGTCAGATACGCAGTATTTT.

CDR3 loop: CASSSGLSNQPQHF. The CDR3 DNA reads as TGTGCCAGCAGCTCGGGACTTAGCAATCAGCCCCAGCATTTT. The chain employs TRBV7-9 and TRBJ1-5; D is perhaps TRBD1 (5 bases). Per the germline V gene, CDR1 is SEHNR and CDR2 is FQNEAQ (reference sequence). V was clipped by 4 bases and J by 0 bases, with 7 bases between them. The CDR3 contains 14 residues.

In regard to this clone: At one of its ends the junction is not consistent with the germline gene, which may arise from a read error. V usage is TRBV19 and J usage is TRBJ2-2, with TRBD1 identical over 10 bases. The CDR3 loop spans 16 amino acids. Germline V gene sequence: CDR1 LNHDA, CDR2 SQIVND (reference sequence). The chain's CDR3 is CTSSILGTGATGELFF. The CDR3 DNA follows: TGTACCAGTAGTATCCTCGGGACAGGGGCCACCGGGGAGCTGTTTTTT. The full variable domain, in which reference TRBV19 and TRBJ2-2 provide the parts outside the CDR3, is DGGITQSPKYLFRKEGQNVTLSCEQNLNHDAMYWYRQDPGQGLRLIYYSQIVNDFQKGDIAEGYSVSREKKESFPLTVTSAQKNPTAFYLCTSSILGTGATGELFFGEGSRLTVL.

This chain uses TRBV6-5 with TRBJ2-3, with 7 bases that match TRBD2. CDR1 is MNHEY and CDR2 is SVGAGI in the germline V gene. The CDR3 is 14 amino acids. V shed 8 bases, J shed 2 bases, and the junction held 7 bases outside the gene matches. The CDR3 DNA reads TGTGCCAGCGGCTTCGGGAGGCCCACAGATACGCAGTATTTT. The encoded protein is CASGFGRPTDTQYF.

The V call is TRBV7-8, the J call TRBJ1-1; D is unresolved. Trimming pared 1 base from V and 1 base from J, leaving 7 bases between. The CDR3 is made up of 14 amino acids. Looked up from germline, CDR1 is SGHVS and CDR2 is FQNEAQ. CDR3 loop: CASSLGAANTEAFF. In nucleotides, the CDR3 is TGTGCCAGCAGCTTAGGGGCAGCGAACACTGAAGCTTTCTTT. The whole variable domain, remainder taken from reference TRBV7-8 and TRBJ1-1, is GAGVSQSPRYKVAKRGQDVALRCDPISGHVSLFWYQQALGQGPEFLTYFQNEAQLDKSGLPSDRFFAERPEGSVSTLKIQRTQQEDSAVYLCASSLGAANTEAFFGQGTRLTVV.

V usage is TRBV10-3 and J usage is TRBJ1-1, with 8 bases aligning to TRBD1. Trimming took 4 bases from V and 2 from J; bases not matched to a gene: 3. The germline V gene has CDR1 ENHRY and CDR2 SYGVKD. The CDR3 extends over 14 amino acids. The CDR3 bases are TGTGCCATCAGTGGGACAGGGATAAACACTGAAGCTTTCTTT. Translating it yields CAISGTGINTEAFF.

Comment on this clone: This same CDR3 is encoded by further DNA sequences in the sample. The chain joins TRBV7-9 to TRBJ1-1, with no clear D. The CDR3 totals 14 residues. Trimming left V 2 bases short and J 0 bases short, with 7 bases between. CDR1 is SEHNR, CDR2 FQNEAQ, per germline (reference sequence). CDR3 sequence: CASSLNSMNTEAFF. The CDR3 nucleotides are TGTGCCAGCAGCTTAAACAGCATGAACACTGAAGCTTTCTTT.

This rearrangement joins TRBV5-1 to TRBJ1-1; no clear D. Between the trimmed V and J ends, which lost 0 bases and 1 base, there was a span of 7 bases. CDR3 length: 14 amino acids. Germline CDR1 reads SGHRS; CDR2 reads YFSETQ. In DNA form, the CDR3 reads TGCGCCAGCAGCTTGGAAAGCCCGAACACTGAAGCTTTCTTT. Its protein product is CASSLESPNTEAFF.

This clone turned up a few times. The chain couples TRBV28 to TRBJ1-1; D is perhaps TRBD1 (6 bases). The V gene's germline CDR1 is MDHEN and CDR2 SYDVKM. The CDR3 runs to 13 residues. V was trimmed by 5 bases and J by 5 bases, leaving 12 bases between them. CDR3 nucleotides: TGTGCCAGCAGTCCAGGGGTATGGACTGAAGCTTTCTTT. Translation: CASSPGVWTEAFF.

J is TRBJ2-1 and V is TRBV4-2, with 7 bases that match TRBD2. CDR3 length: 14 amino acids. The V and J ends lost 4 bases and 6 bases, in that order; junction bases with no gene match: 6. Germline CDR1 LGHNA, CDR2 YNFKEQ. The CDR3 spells CASSRSTSPNEQFF. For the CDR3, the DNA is TGTGCCAGCAGCCGGTCGACTAGCCCCAATGAGCAGTTCTTC.